The subject of this entry is one TCR beta chain. The CDR3 has 14 amino acids. The V gene lost 0 bases and the J gene lost 5 bases, with 10 bases spanning the gap. Germline CDR1 and CDR2: LGHNA and YSLEER. Specified time point: persistent/refractory GD, antithyroid drugs over 5 years with positive TRAb. PBMC-derived RNA was used for the TCR library. The data originate from a study of regulatory T cells in long-lasting Graves disease. Through Arm-PCR of CDR3 regions and iRepertoire HTBI primers, TCR beta libraries were built. TCRdb reprocessed the multiplex PCR reads with MiXCR, giving one entry per CDR3 protein. Among around 450,000 distinct CDR3 sequences listed, about 22% were seen once.

This chain connects TRBV4-3 to TRBJ1-1; no clear D. The material sequenced was peripheral blood mononuclear cells (PBMCs), taken when the disease was refractory, from a patient treated with antithyroid drugs. This clonotype was obtained from a female donor with Graves disease. The CDR3 bases are TGCGCCAGCAGCCAAGAGAGAGGAAGGACTGAAGCTTTCTTT. It translates to CASSQERGRTEAFF.